The 19 T cell receptor beta chains below come from one sample, sequenced in a study of T cells after yellow fever vaccination. One entry per CDR3 protein, called by TCRdb with MiXCR from the 5' RACE reads. The sample contains a few hundred thousand distinct CDR3 sequences, roughly 8.7% of which appear only once. The sample here was CD4+ T cells sorted from PBMCs, taken 5 days after the yellow fever booster vaccination. Receptors were obtained from a man between 18 and 35 years old who received the YFV17D yellow fever vaccine.

This clonotype was recorded a few times. The chain combines TRBV19 with TRBJ2-5; 9 nucleotides match TRBD2. CDR1 is LNHDA, CDR2 SQIVND, per germline (reference sequence). Germline trimming cut 3 bases from V and 2 bases from J; bases unmatched to any gene: 1. The CDR3 covers 14 residues. The CDR3 loop reads CASSIGLAQETQYF. The CDR3 region has the DNA TGTGCCAGTAGTATCGGACTAGCGCAAGAGACCCAGTACTTC.

This clonotype appeared many times. The V gene is TRBV4-1, the J gene TRBJ2-4; possibly TRBD1 or TRBD2 for D (5 bases each). Deletions cut 4 bases from V and 3 bases from J, with 13 bases between. The germline gives CDR1 MGHRA, CDR2 YSYEKL. The CDR3 has 15 residues. The CDR3: CASSRTMGDKNIQYF. The CDR3 DNA sequence: TGCGCCAGCAGCCGCACCATGGGGGACAAAAACATTCAGTACTTC.

The chain links TRBV7-9 to TRBJ2-3, with D possibly being TRBD2 (5 bases). Germline V gives CDR1 SEHNR, CDR2 FQNEAQ (reference sequence). V gave up 1 base and J gave up 7 bases, with 12 bases separating them. This CDR3 is built from 14 residues. The CDR3 protein is CASSLVGSVNTQYF. The CDR3, as DNA: TGTGCCAGCAGCTTAGTGGGTAGCGTGAATACGCAGTATTTT.

This clonotype occurred many times. The chain uses TRBV10-3 and TRBJ2-1, with D maybe TRBD1 (5 bases). V was trimmed by 1 base and J by 7 bases, leaving 14 bases between them. The length of the CDR3 is 15 residues. Germline V gives CDR1 ENHRY, CDR2 SYGVKD. CDR3 DNA sequence: TGTGCCATCAGTGAGTTGGCAGCAAAGGGGAATGAGCAGTTCTTC. Amino acid sequence: CAISELAAKGNEQFF.

V and J are TRBV28 and TRBJ2-5; the D gene is possibly TRBD2 (5 bases). There are 12 residues in the CDR3. Germline V lookup: CDR1 MDHEN, CDR2 SYDVKM. The DNA of the CDR3 is TGTTCAATCGGGGTACCTTCAGGGACCCAGTACTTC. Its translation: CSIGVPSGTQYF.

Ten or more counts support this clonotype. V usage is TRBV24-1 and J usage is TRBJ2-1, with 7 positions matching TRBD1. V gave up 4 bases and J gave up 8 bases; unmatched junction bases: 10. This CDR3 comprises 15 residues. Germline lookup yields CDR1 KGHDR and CDR2 SFDVKD. The CDR3 is CATSDPHRGLDEQFF. The CDR3 nucleotides read TGTGCCACCAGTGACCCCCACAGGGGATTGGATGAGCAGTTCTTC.

V is TRBV10-2 and J is TRBJ2-5; D tentatively fits TRBD1 or TRBD2 (5 bases each). Germline lookup yields CDR1 WSHSY and CDR2 SAAADI. The CDR3 is 13 residues long. V was shortened by 4 bases and J by 4 bases, with 10 bases between the two germline ends. The CDR3 bases are TGCGCCAGCAGTGTTGGGACGGCAGAGACCCAGTACTTC. Protein product: CASSVGTAETQYF.

The rearrangement links TRBV7-2 to TRBJ1-1; possible D gene TRBD1, 5 bases. The CDR3 consists of 15 residues. Trimming shortened V by 0 bases and J by 2 bases, and 10 bases separated the two germline ends. From germline, CDR1 is SGHTA and CDR2 FQGNSA. Here the CDR3 reads CASSLAYRGNTEAFF. The CDR3 region has the DNA TGTGCCAGCAGCTTAGCATATCGGGGCAACACTGAAGCTTTCTTT.

The rearrangement links TRBV11-2 to TRBJ2-3; D gene uncertain. Looked up from germline, CDR1 is SGHAT and CDR2 is FQNNGV. Trimming took 5 bases from V and 2 from J, leaving 17 bases between them. This CDR3 has 16 residues. CDR3 nucleotides: TGTGCCAGCAGCACTCCTCTTTGGGGTCTCACAGATACGCAGTATTTT. Its protein product is CASSTPLWGLTDTQYF.

This clonotype was seen a handful of times. V gene TRBV12-3 or TRBV12-4 combines with J gene TRBJ2-3; 7 nucleotides agree with TRBD2. V lost 6 bases, J lost 2 bases, and 11 bases stayed unmatched. This CDR3 spans 16 amino acids. This chain's CDR3 is CASRIWGGPATDTQYF. In DNA form, the CDR3 reads TGTGCCAGCAGAATATGGGGGGGTCCCGCCACAGATACGCAGTATTTT.

The chain uses TRBV9 and TRBJ1-4, with TRBD1 matching 7 bases. Germline CDR1 reads SGDLS; CDR2 reads YYNGEE. The V and J ends lost 2 bases and 8 bases, in that order; junction bases with no gene match: 6. CDR3 length equals 14 residues. The CDR3 DNA reads as TGTGCCAGCAGCGTCAGACAGGGTGACGAAAAACTGTTTTTT. Its protein is CASSVRQGDEKLFF.

This clonotype was recorded a few times. The rearrangement joins TRBV27 to TRBJ1-2; the D is unclear. CDR1 is MNHEY, CDR2 SMNVEV, per germline (reference sequence). The CDR3 has 13 amino acids. Trimming removed 8 bases from V and 3 bases from J, with 13 bases in between. CDR3 sequence: CASSPDGDYGYTF. In nucleotides, the CDR3 is TGTGCCAGCTCTCCCGACGGAGACTATGGCTACACCTTC.

This clonotype was seen repeatedly, ten times or more. The genes are TRBV10-2 and TRBJ1-6; D remains ambiguous. Trimming left V 0 bases short and J 9 bases short, with 12 bases between. CDR1 is WSHSY, CDR2 SAAADI, per germline. There are 15 residues in the CDR3. DNA of the CDR3: TGCGCCAGCAGTGAGTCGAATAGTCTCGGTTCACCCCTCCACTTT. Translation gives CASSESNSLGSPLHF.

This clonotype showed up just a few times. This chain joins TRBV18 and TRBJ1-1; a possible D gene is TRBD1 (6 bases). The CDR3 has 15 amino acids. The germline V gene encodes CDR1 KGHSH and CDR2 LQKENI. The V end lost 2 bases, the J end lost 4 bases, and 14 bases lay between the germline ends. In DNA form, the CDR3 reads TGTGCCAGCTCACCAGGATCTAGGGGGGGCACTGAAGCTTTCTTT. This gives the protein CASSPGSRGGTEAFF. The whole variable domain, remainder taken from reference TRBV18 and TRBJ1-1, is NAGVMQNPRHLVRRRGQEARLRCSPMKGHSHVYWYRQLPEEGLKFMVYLQKENIIDESGMPKERFSAEFPKEGPSILRIQQVVRGDSAAYFCASSPGSRGGTEAFFGQGTRLTVV.

This clonotype was picked up many times. The rearrangement links TRBV6-1 to TRBJ2-3; weak D call: TRBD2 (6 bases). The CDR3 runs to 17 residues. The V gene lost 0 bases and the J gene lost 3 bases, with 16 bases spanning the gap. Germline assignment: CDR1 MNHNS and CDR2 SASEGT. The CDR3 is CASSEAVWRGGTDTQYF. The DNA of the CDR3 is TGTGCCAGCAGTGAAGCAGTCTGGCGGGGAGGAACAGATACGCAGTATTTT.

This clonotype occurred a few times. This chain joins TRBV6-5 and TRBJ1-4; TRBD1 is a possible D gene (5 bases). Germline lookup yields CDR1 MNHEY and CDR2 SVGAGI. The V end was cut by 5 bases, the J end by 8 bases, with 18 bases between. The CDR3 is made up of 15 amino acids. In DNA form, the CDR3 reads TGTGCCAGCAGTCACCATGCCACAGGAGGAGAAAAACTGTTTTTT. Translated: CASSHHATGGEKLFF.

The chain recombines TRBV28 with TRBJ1-1; D not resolved. Per germline, CDR1 MDHEN and CDR2 SYDVKM. The CDR3 is made up of 14 amino acids. Trimming removed 7 bases at V and 4 bases at J, with 16 bases between. The CDR3 protein is CASTLLDRRTEAFF. CDR3 bases: TGTGCCAGCACCCTTCTAGACCGACGCACTGAAGCTTTCTTT.

The rearrangement joins TRBV6-4 to TRBJ1-5; D not resolved. The germline gives CDR1 MRHNA, CDR2 SNTAGT. CDR3 length: 14 amino acids. V dropped 5 bases and J dropped 2 bases, with 10 bases sitting between them. DNA for the CDR3: TGTGCCAGCAGTAGACACATGGGCAATCAGCCCCAGCATTTT. Amino acid sequence: CASSRHMGNQPQHF.

This clonotype was seen a handful of times. The J gene is TRBJ2-6, the V gene TRBV5-4; TRBD1 might be the D (6 bases). Trimming removed 4 bases at V and 0 bases at J, with 17 bases between. CDR1 and CDR2 from the germline V gene are SGHNT and YYREEE (reference sequence). CDR3 length equals 18 residues. The CDR3 coding sequence is TGTGCCAGCAGCCCCATACAGGGATCTTACTCTGGGGCCAACGTCCTGACTTTC. Residues: CASSPIQGSYSGANVLTF.